The 25 T cell receptor beta chains presented below share a single source sample, sequenced in a study of T-cell reconstitution after alpha-beta-depleted transplantation in children. Unique molecular identifiers were used in preparing the TCRbeta library. TCRdb fed the PCR reads into MiXCR, producing one record per CDR3 protein. The sample yields approximately 240,000 distinct CDR3 sequences, roughly 10% seen once. The sequencing here drew on PBMCs, taken before TCRalphabeta/CD19-depleted stem cell transplant. The origin of the receptors is a child younger than two with acute myeloid leukemia, due to receive a stem cell transplant.

In its sample, this clonotype was seen many times. This chain connects TRBV5-1 to TRBJ2-7, with TRBD2 identical over 9 bases. The germline V gene encodes CDR1 SGHRS and CDR2 YFSETQ. V dropped 2 bases and J dropped 2; count of bases not matched to a gene: 8. This CDR3 comprises 16 residues. The CDR3 DNA is TGCGCCAGCAGCTTCCCCCTCGCGGGAGGGGCCTACGAGCAGTACTTC. It specifies CASSFPLAGGAYEQYF.

This clonotype was picked up many times. V gene TRBV9 combines with J gene TRBJ1-1; D call uncertain. Trimming removed 3 bases at V and 1 base at J, with 7 bases between. Per germline, CDR1 SGDLS and CDR2 YYNGEE. This CDR3 is 13 amino acids long. Here the CDR3 reads CASSAYSNTEAFF. CDR3 DNA: TGTGCCAGCAGCGCCTACTCGAACACTGAAGCTTTCTTT.

In its sample, this clonotype was seen many times. The chain is built from TRBV29-1 and TRBJ2-2; no firm D call. Per the germline V gene, CDR1 is SQVTM and CDR2 is ANQGSEA. The V end was cut by 2 bases, the J end by 5 bases, with 9 bases between. The CDR3 covers 13 residues. CDR3 sequence reads: CSVEKAITGELFF. CDR3 coding DNA: TGCAGCGTTGAAAAGGCGATTACCGGGGAGCTGTTTTTT.

V usage is TRBV6-5 and J usage is TRBJ2-3, with 7 bases that match TRBD2. V was pared by 2 bases and J by 2 bases, with 13 bases of the junction left unmatched. The CDR3 is made up of 18 amino acids. CDR1 is MNHEY and CDR2 is SVGAGI in the germline V gene. CDR3 coding DNA: TGTGCCAGCAGTTACAAGGGGACCGGGACTATCCTCACAGATACGCAGTATTTT. Protein: CASSYKGTGTILTDTQYF.

There are many counts of this clonotype. This rearrangement joins TRBV18 to TRBJ2-3; 8 bases agree with TRBD1. J was trimmed by 1 base and V by 11 bases; bases with no gene match: 8. The CDR3 totals 14 residues. In germline, CDR1 is KGHSH, CDR2 LQKENI. The CDR3 region is CAALGQGRTDTQYF. The CDR3, as DNA: TGTGCCGCCTTAGGACAGGGTCGCACAGATACGCAGTATTTT.

This clonotype showed up just a few times. J is TRBJ1-2 and V is TRBV5-1; perhaps TRBD1 as D (6 bases). V was clipped by 4 bases and J by 3 bases, with 13 bases between them. CDR1 is SGHRS and CDR2 is YFSETQ in the germline V gene. This CDR3 has 14 residues. The DNA of the CDR3 is TGCGCCAGCAGCGCACAGGGCATAGACTATGGCTACACCTTC. Encoded protein: CASSAQGIDYGYTF.

This clonotype has at least ten counts. The chain recombines TRBV10-3 with TRBJ2-1; D may correspond to TRBD1 or TRBD2 (5 bases each). The V gene lost 2 bases and the J gene lost 15 bases, with 20 bases spanning the gap. This CDR3 is 14 amino acids long. Per the germline V gene, CDR1 is ENHRY and CDR2 is SYGVKD. The CDR3 coding sequence is TGTGCCATCAGTGAGGGTCCTGGGGGTTCTGAGGGGTTCTTC. Translated, it gives CAISEGPGGSEGFF.

This clonotype came up once. The rearrangement joins TRBV28 to TRBJ1-5; D ambiguous. The CDR3 covers 14 residues. Trimming pared 4 bases from V and 2 bases from J, leaving 9 bases between. Germline V CDR1 and CDR2: MDHEN, SYDVKM. The chain's CDR3 is CASSSLEGNQPQHF. CDR3 nucleotide sequence: TGTGCCAGCAGTTCACTGGAGGGCAATCAGCCCCAGCATTTT.

This chain joins TRBV13 and TRBJ2-2; TRBD1 might be the D (5 bases). V lost 5 bases to trimming and J lost 6 bases, with 10 bases between them. Germline V lookup: CDR1 PRHDT, CDR2 FYEKMQ (reference sequence). This CDR3 region has 13 residues. In nucleotides, the CDR3 is TGTGCCAGCAGCCCAGGGCTCCCCGGGGAGCTGTTTTTT. It is translated as CASSPGLPGELFF.

This clonotype has at least ten counts. The chain couples TRBV7-2 to TRBJ1-2; 8 bases line up with TRBD1. The CDR3 consists of 13 residues. Per the germline V gene, CDR1 is SGHTA and CDR2 is FQGNSA. V was clipped by 4 bases and J by 4 bases; unmatched bases: 2. CDR3 sequence: CASSSTGGYGYTF. The DNA for the CDR3 is TGTGCCAGCAGCTCTACAGGGGGCTATGGCTACACCTTC.

In this sample, this clonotype turned up many times. The V and J genes are TRBV7-2 and TRBJ2-5; TRBD2 aligns across 8 bases. Per germline, CDR1 SGHTA and CDR2 FQGNSA. The CDR3 spans 15 residues. V shed 7 bases, J shed 5 bases, and the junction held 12 bases outside the gene matches. The CDR3 here is CASNPAGVIRETQYF. CDR3 nucleotide sequence: TGTGCCAGCAATCCAGCGGGAGTGATAAGGGAGACCCAGTACTTC.

This clonotype turned up a few times. This chain links TRBV5-1 with TRBJ2-7; D possibly matches TRBD1 or TRBD2 (5 bases each). Germline CDR1 and CDR2: SGHRS and YFSETQ. Between the trimmed V and J ends, which lost 2 bases and 4 bases, there was a span of 19 bases. CDR3 length: 16 amino acids. CDR3 in amino acids: CASSFWDGSGKYEQYF. The DNA of the CDR3 is TGCGCCAGCAGCTTTTGGGACGGATCGGGAAAATACGAGCAGTACTTC.

This clonotype was counted at least ten times. V and J are TRBV25-1 and TRBJ2-2; 7 bases match TRBD2. Germline CDR1 reads MGHDK; CDR2 reads SYGVNS. V lost 10 bases and J lost 7; bases outside the gene matches: 9. The CDR3 sequence is 13 residues long. The CDR3 nucleotides read TGTGCCACCCCGGGGCGGGAGTTCGGGGAGCTGTTTTTT. It codes for CATPGREFGELFF.

This clonotype was counted at least ten times. The genes are TRBV6-6 and TRBJ2-1, with 7 bases aligning to TRBD2. CDR3 length: 12 residues. Germline CDR1 and CDR2: MNHNY and SVGAGI (reference sequence). The V segment lost 2 bases and the J segment 8 bases; nucleotides outside the gene matches: 0. Here the CDR3 DNA reads TGTGCCAGCAGTTACCGGGAGGATGAGCAGTTCTTC. Translated: CASSYREDEQFF.

This clonotype was picked up many times. The chain has TRBV5-1 and TRBJ2-3; TRBD2 matches at 9 bases. The length of the CDR3 is 16 residues. V lost 2 bases and J lost 5; bases outside the gene matches: 9. Germline V gene data show CDR1 as SGHRS and CDR2 as YFSETQ. The CDR3 loop reads CASSFPSGGIRDTQYF. The CDR3 DNA is TGCGCCAGCAGCTTCCCCAGCGGGGGGATCAGAGATACGCAGTATTTT.

The sample holds many counts of this clonotype. The chain couples TRBV28 to TRBJ2-2, with TRBD1 matching over 7 bases. Per the germline V gene, CDR1 is MDHEN and CDR2 is SYDVKM. V was clipped by 4 bases and J by 5 bases; unmatched bases: 1. This CDR3 is 13 amino acids long. The CDR3 DNA sequence: TGTGCCAGCAGTTGGACAGGAACCGGGGAGCTGTTTTTT. Translated, it gives CASSWTGTGELFF.

This clonotype was observed at least ten times. Sequence at one end of the junction differs from germline and may be a read error. The V and J genes are TRBV7-9 and TRBJ2-3, with TRBD1 as a possible D gene (5 bases). The CDR3 covers 15 residues. Germline CDR1 reads SEHNR; CDR2 reads FQNEAQ (reference sequence). The CDR3 region is CASSLGASSTDTQYF. The CDR3 DNA is TGTGCCAGCAGTTTAGGGGCTTCTAGCACAGATACGCAGTATTTT.

This clonotype was found a few times. The CDR3 protein is CASSPRGVVNTEAFF. CDR3 in DNA: TGTGCCAGCTCACCGAGGGGAGTTGTGAACACTGAAGCTTTCTTT. The chain has TRBV18 and TRBJ1-1; the D gene is possibly TRBD1 (5 bases). Trimming stripped 3 bases from V and 0 bases from J, with 11 bases between. The germline CDR1 and CDR2 sequences are KGHSH and LQKENI. This CDR3 region has 15 residues.

This clonotype was detected many times. The chain joins TRBV20-1 to TRBJ2-7; 9 bases match TRBD2. The V segment lost 1 base and the J segment 3 bases; nucleotides outside the gene matches: 13. The CDR3 runs 17 residues. In germline, CDR1 is DFQATT, CDR2 SNEGSKA (reference sequence). The CDR3 coding sequence is TGCAGTGCTAGAGGGGCCGGTAGCGGGAGAGCGTACTACGAGCAGTACTTC. Translating gives CSARGAGSGRAYYEQYF.

The chain employs TRBV29-1 and TRBJ2-3; 7 positions agree with TRBD2. This CDR3 spans 13 amino acids. The V segment lost 7 bases and the J segment 4 bases; nucleotides outside the gene matches: 8. Germline-derived CDR1 and CDR2 are SQVTM and ANQGSEA. CDR3 nucleotides: TGCAGCGCGGTCCCGGGGGGAGCAGATACGCAGTATTTT. It codes for CSAVPGGADTQYF.

This clonotype was detected ten times or more. The J gene is TRBJ1-1, the V gene TRBV20-1; the D gene is possibly TRBD1 (6 bases). Germline CDR1 is DFQATT and CDR2 is SNEGSKA (reference sequence). Trimming left V 6 bases short and J 5 bases short, with 13 bases between. This CDR3 region has 12 residues. DNA of the CDR3: TGCAGTGCCAATAGGGGGGTTACTGAAGCTTTCTTT. The encoded protein is CSANRGVTEAFF.

This clonotype was seen repeatedly, ten times or more. The chain employs TRBV20-1 and TRBJ1-3; unclear D gene. The CDR3 has 13 residues. Germline V lookup: CDR1 DFQATT, CDR2 SNEGSKA (reference sequence). V was pared by 3 bases and J by 0 bases, with 6 bases between. The CDR3 sequence: CSASFSSGNTIYF. The CDR3 nucleotides are TGCAGTGCTAGTTTCAGCTCTGGAAACACCATATATTTT.

This clonotype was seen at least ten times. CDR3 sequence: CASSEQGAYSPLHF. CDR3 nucleotide sequence: TGTGCCAGCAGCGAACAGGGGGCGTATTCACCCCTCCACTTT. The chain joins TRBV7-3 to TRBJ1-6, with 9 bases that match TRBD1. The CDR3 length is 14 residues. The germline V gene has CDR1 SGHTA and CDR2 FQGTGA. Trimming took 5 bases from V and 8 from J; bases not matched to a gene: 4.

This clonotype was seen only a few times. J is TRBJ1-2 and V is TRBV4-1; D might be TRBD1 (5 bases). Looked up from germline, CDR1 is MGHRA and CDR2 is YSYEKL. The V gene lost 3 bases and the J gene lost 3 bases, with 8 bases spanning the gap. CDR3 length: 13 amino acids. The CDR3 bases are TGCGCCAGCAGCCAGCAGGGAGACTATGGCTACACCTTC. Translated: CASSQQGDYGYTF.

This clonotype was seen repeatedly, ten times or more. The V gene is TRBV20-1, the J gene TRBJ2-4; 8 bases align to TRBD2. CDR1 and CDR2 (germline): DFQATT, SNEGSKA (reference sequence). This CDR3 contains 11 residues. Trimming at V came to 5 bases and at J to 12 bases, leaving 6 bases not matched to a gene. The CDR3 here is CSAGRGGSQYF. DNA for the CDR3: TGCAGTGCTGGCCGCGGGGGGTCTCAGTACTTC.